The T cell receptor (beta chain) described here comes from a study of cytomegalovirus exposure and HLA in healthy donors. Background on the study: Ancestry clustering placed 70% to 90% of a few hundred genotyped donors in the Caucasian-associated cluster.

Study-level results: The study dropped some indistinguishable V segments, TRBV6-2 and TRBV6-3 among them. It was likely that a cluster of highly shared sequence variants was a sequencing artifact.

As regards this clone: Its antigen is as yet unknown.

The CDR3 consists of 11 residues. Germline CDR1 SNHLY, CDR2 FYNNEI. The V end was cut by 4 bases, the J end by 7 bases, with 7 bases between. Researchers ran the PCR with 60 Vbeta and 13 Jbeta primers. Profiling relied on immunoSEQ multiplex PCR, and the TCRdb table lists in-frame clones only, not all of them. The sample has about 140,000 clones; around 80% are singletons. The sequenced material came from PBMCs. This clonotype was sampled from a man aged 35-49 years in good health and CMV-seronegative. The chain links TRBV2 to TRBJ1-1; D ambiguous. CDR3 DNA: TGTGCCAGCAGTGTATTATTTGAAGCTTTCTTT. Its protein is CASSVLFEAFF.